A selection of T cell receptor beta chains follows, all from one sample in a study of blood T cell repertoires in COVID-19. Libraries were prepared by immunoSEQ multiplex PCR; TCRdb keeps only in-frame clonotypes and omits some of them. The sample has about 240,000 clones, roughly 81% seen once. Sequencing input: peripheral blood. Source of these receptors: a woman older than 75 with COVID-19, enrolled during active disease. The CDR3 runs from the conserved cysteine through the conserved F or W. The order of the fields is D gene, J gene, V gene, clone size, CDR3 protein, CDR3 DNA. D genes are given only for firm matches. Size values are once, few and many counts, or a class for expanded clones, and some rows have none.

D: .
J: TRBJ1-5
V: TRBV19
size: .
CDR3: CASSLGGRSNQPQHF
DNA: TGTGCCAGTAGTCTAGGGGGGAGGAGCAATCAGCCCCAGCATTTT

D: .
J: TRBJ2-1
V: TRBV28
size: .
CDR3: CASSLSLAQNEQFF
DNA: TGTGCCAGCAGTTTAAGTCTAGCGCAAAATGAGCAGTTCTTC

D: TRBD2
J: TRBJ2-1
V: TRBV5-1
size: .
CDR3: CASSSGGAYNEQFF
DNA: TGCGCCAGCAGCTCTGGGGGGGCCTACAATGAGCAGTTCTTC

D: TRBD1
J: TRBJ2-7
V: TRBV6-5
size: .
CDR3: CATAPGQGAQEQYF
DNA: TGTGCCACCGCCCCGGGACAGGGGGCTCAAGAGCAGTACTTC

D: TRBD1
J: TRBJ1-5
V: TRBV28
size: .
CDR3: CASTPGGFGNQPQHF
DNA: TGTGCCAGCACTCCAGGGGGCTTTGGCAATCAGCCCCAGCATTTT

D: .
J: TRBJ1-2
V: TRBV27
size: .
CDR3: CASSLFPGQYGYTF
DNA: TGTGCCAGCAGTTTATTTCCAGGGCAATATGGCTACACCTTC

D: .
J: TRBJ1-2
V: TRBV10-3
size: .
CDR3: CAISERRGVNYGYTF
DNA: TGTGCCATCAGTGAGAGGCGGGGGGTTAACTATGGCTACACCTTC

D: TRBD1
J: TRBJ2-5
V: TRBV7-9
size: .
CDR3: CASSPGGQGETQYF
DNA: TGTGCCAGCAGCCCGGGGGGACAGGGGGAGACCCAGTACTTC

D: .
J: TRBJ1-5
V: TRBV15
size: .
CDR3: CATSRDRGNQPQHF
DNA: TGTGCCACCAGCAGAGATCGGGGAAATCAGCCCCAGCATTTT

D: TRBD1
J: TRBJ1-4
V: TRBV18
size: .
CDR3: CASSQNRGHNEKLFF
DNA: TGTGCCAGCTCGCAGAACAGGGGGCATAATGAAAAACTGTTTTTT

D: TRBD1
J: TRBJ2-7
V: TRBV10-1
size: .
CDR3: CASSLPGQGTYEQYF
DNA: TGCGCCAGCAGTCTCCCGGGACAGGGTACCTACGAGCAGTACTTC

D: TRBD1
J: TRBJ1-5
V: TRBV7-9
size: once
CDR3: CASSPGGGNQPQHF
DNA: TGTGCCAGCAGCCCAGGGGGCGGCAATCAGCCCCAGCATTTT

D: TRBD1
J: TRBJ2-7
V: TRBV10-1
size: .
CDR3: CASSEWFTGALDEQYF
DNA: TGCGCCAGCAGTGAGTGGTTTACAGGGGCGCTGGACGAGCAGTACTTC

D: .
J: TRBJ1-1
V: TRBV4-3
size: .
CDR3: CASSQDRAFTEAFF
DNA: TGCGCCAGCAGCCAAGACAGGGCCTTCACTGAAGCTTTCTTT

D: .
J: TRBJ2-2
V: TRBV2
size: .
CDR3: CASSDDSPRGGELFF
DNA: TGTGCCAGCAGTGATGATAGCCCAAGGGGCGGGGAGCTGTTTTTT

D: TRBD1
J: TRBJ1-6
V: TRBV4-2
size: .
CDR3: CASSQDQTGGNSPLHF
DNA: TGTGCCAGCAGCCAAGATCAGACAGGGGGGAATTCACCCCTCCACTTT

D: .
J: TRBJ1-4
V: TRBV5-1
size: .
CDR3: CASSYGEVNEKLFF
DNA: TGCGCCAGCAGCTATGGAGAGGTTAATGAAAAACTGTTTTTT

D: .
J: TRBJ2-1
V: TRBV7-9
size: .
CDR3: CASSLGRVAADNEQFF
DNA: TGTGCCAGCAGCCTCGGGCGGGTGGCTGCCGACAATGAGCAGTTCTTC

D: .
J: TRBJ2-1
V: TRBV10-3
size: .
CDR3: CAISLQGNEQFF
DNA: TGTGCCATCAGTTTACAGGGCAATGAGCAGTTCTTC

D: .
J: TRBJ1-2
V: TRBV5-6
size: few
CDR3: CASSLAQEWGYTF
DNA: TGTGCCAGCAGCTTGGCACAGGAGTGGGGCTACACCTTC

D: .
J: TRBJ1-3
V: TRBV6-5
size: .
CDR3: CASSLKSSGNTIYF
DNA: TGTGCCAGCAGTCTAAAAAGCTCTGGAAACACCATATATTTT

D: .
J: TRBJ1-1
V: TRBV5-5
size: .
CDR3: CASSLPGGPEAFF
DNA: TGTGCCAGCAGCCTCCCCGGGGGTCCTGAAGCTTTCTTT

D: .
J: TRBJ2-1
V: TRBV18
size: .
CDR3: CASSPTSSNEQFF
DNA: TGTGCCAGCTCACCGACTAGTTCCAATGAGCAGTTCTTC

D: TRBD1
J: TRBJ2-7
V: TRBV5-1
size: .
CDR3: CASSTLPGQGTYEQYF
DNA: TGCGCCAGCAGCACCCTGCCGGGACAGGGTACCTACGAGCAGTACTTC

D: .
J: TRBJ1-2
V: TRBV2
size: .
CDR3: CASSERQRGYTF
DNA: TGTGCCAGCAGTGAAAGACAGCGTGGCTACACCTTC

D: TRBD1
J: TRBJ1-4
V: TRBV7-2
size: .
CDR3: CASSLAGTGTEKLFF
DNA: TGTGCCAGCAGCTTAGCCGGGACAGGGACTGAAAAACTGTTTTTT

D: TRBD1
J: TRBJ1-6
V: TRBV30
size: .
CDR3: CAWRTGRNNSPLHF
DNA: TGTGCCTGGAGGACAGGGAGGAATAATTCACCCCTCCACTTT

D: .
J: TRBJ1-2
V: TRBV30
size: .
CDR3: CAWSGQSLYGYTF
DNA: TGTGCCTGGAGTGGCCAGTCATTGTATGGCTACACCTTC

D: .
J: TRBJ1-4
V: TRBV6-6
size: .
CDR3: CASRQMGLLNEKLFF
DNA: TGTGCCAGCAGACAGATGGGACTGCTAAATGAAAAACTGTTTTTT

D: .
J: TRBJ2-1
V: TRBV12-5
size: .
CDR3: CASGPPEGANEQFF
DNA: TGTGCTAGTGGCCCCCCGGAGGGGGCAAATGAGCAGTTCTTC

D: .
J: TRBJ1-3
V: TRBV9
size: .
CDR3: CASSSATGTPSGNTIYF
DNA: TGTGCCAGCAGCTCGGCGACCGGGACACCCTCTGGAAACACCATATATTTT

D: .
J: TRBJ1-1
V: TRBV30
size: .
CDR3: CAWGPSTEAFF
DNA: TGTGCCTGGGGTCCGAGCACTGAAGCTTTCTTT

D: TRBD1
J: TRBJ2-5
V: TRBV5-4
size: once
CDR3: CASSSGQGKETQYF
DNA: TGTGCCAGCAGCTCGGGACAGGGTAAGGAGACCCAGTACTTC

D: TRBD1
J: TRBJ1-2
V: TRBV3-1/TRBV3-2
size: .
CDR3: CASSQGQGDGYTF
DNA: TGTGCCAGCAGCCAAGGACAGGGAGATGGCTACACCTTC

D: TRBD2
J: TRBJ2-1
V: TRBV7-9
size: .
CDR3: CASSAGTSSYNEQFF
DNA: TGTGCCAGCAGCGCCGGGACTAGCTCCTACAATGAGCAGTTCTTC

D: .
J: TRBJ2-7
V: TRBV18
size: .
CDR3: CASSPRGMRREQYF
DNA: TGTGCCAGCTCACCACGAGGAATGAGGCGCGAGCAGTACTTC

D: TRBD1
J: TRBJ1-2
V: TRBV2
size: .
CDR3: CASRGQAEFYGYTF
DNA: TGTGCCAGCAGGGGACAGGCAGAATTCTATGGCTACACCTTC

D: TRBD1
J: TRBJ2-7
V: TRBV6-1
size: few
CDR3: CASSDGYGRGEQYF
DNA: TGTGCCAGCAGTGATGGGTACGGCAGGGGGGAGCAGTACTTC

D: TRBD2
J: TRBJ2-3
V: TRBV2
size: .
CDR3: CASSREGLNTDTQYF
DNA: TGTGCCAGCAGCCGGGAGGGTCTCAACACAGATACGCAGTATTTT

D: .
J: TRBJ1-1
V: TRBV16
size: .
CDR3: CASSQSSGTSTTEAFF
DNA: TGTGCCAGCAGCCAATCTTCCGGGACAAGCACCACTGAAGCTTTCTTT

D: TRBD1
J: TRBJ1-6
V: TRBV4-1
size: .
CDR3: CASSLLSRGSPLHF
DNA: TGCGCCAGCAGCCTTCTAAGCAGGGGGTCACCCCTCCACTTT

D: .
J: TRBJ2-1
V: TRBV3-1/TRBV3-2
size: few
CDR3: CASSHSDEQFF
DNA: TGTGCCAGCAGCCACAGCGATGAGCAGTTCTTC

D: TRBD1
J: TRBJ2-2
V: TRBV2
size: .
CDR3: CASSGGQTYHGELFF
DNA: TGTGCCAGCAGTGGGGGACAGACCTATCACGGGGAGCTGTTTTTT

D: .
J: TRBJ2-1
V: TRBV7-2
size: .
CDR3: CASSLRRTGDEQFF
DNA: TGTGCCAGCAGCTTAAGGCGGACCGGGGATGAGCAGTTCTTC

D: TRBD1
J: TRBJ2-2
V: TRBV18
size: .
CDR3: CASSPRRGQTGELFF
DNA: TGTGCCAGCTCACCACGAAGGGGGCAAACCGGGGAGCTGTTTTTT

D: TRBD1
J: TRBJ1-6
V: TRBV18
size: .
CDR3: CASSPEGQGRSPLHF
DNA: TGTGCCAGCTCACCGGAGGGACAGGGGCGATCACCCCTCCACTTT

D: TRBD1
J: TRBJ1-2
V: TRBV3-1/TRBV3-2
size: .
CDR3: CASSLAGTAYGYTF
DNA: TGTGCCAGCAGCCTCGCCGGGACAGCCTATGGCTACACCTTC

D: .
J: TRBJ1-2
V: TRBV27
size: .
CDR3: CASSPYDTYGYTF
DNA: TGTGCCAGCAGTCCGTACGACACGTATGGCTACACCTTC

D: TRBD1
J: TRBJ1-2
V: TRBV28
size: few
CDR3: CASESEGQGFGGYTF
DNA: TGTGCCAGCGAGAGCGAAGGACAGGGCTTTGGAGGCTACACCTTC

D: .
J: TRBJ2-3
V: TRBV2
size: .
CDR3: CASSLPRTGVLDTQYF
DNA: TGTGCCAGCAGCCTTCCAAGGACGGGGGTATTAGATACGCAGTATTTT

D: TRBD1
J: TRBJ2-3
V: TRBV6-2/TRBV6-3
size: .
CDR3: CASSYISGTGDTQYF
DNA: TGTGCCAGCAGTTACATATCCGGGACAGGAGATACGCAGTATTTT

D: .
J: TRBJ2-1
V: TRBV10-3
size: .
CDR3: CAISDPPGVLKQFF
DNA: TGTGCCATCAGCGATCCCCCAGGGGTCCTAAAGCAGTTCTTC